Ten or more counts support the clone carrying this T cell receptor (beta chain). This sample is part of a study of glioma-infiltrating T cells. J lost 5 bases, V lost 5 bases, and 1 base had no gene match. Looked up from germline, CDR1 is SGHAT and CDR2 is FQNNGV. The CDR3 loop spans 13 amino acids. The iRepertoire nested amplicon-rescue multiplex PCR amplified TCR alpha and beta CDR3s from RNA. TCRdb ran MiXCR on the multiplex PCR reads and lists one entry per CDR3 protein. This sample has some 180,000 distinct CDR3 sequences, with 32% found just once. The sequence derives from a human donor with low-grade glioma or glioblastoma, undergoing nonglioma brain surgery, or in good health (not recorded which). The sequenced material came from glioma tissue, nonneoplastic brain tissue, or PBMCs (not recorded which). The rearrangement links TRBV11-2 to TRBJ1-5; TRBD1 agrees at 9 bases. DNA of the CDR3: TGTGCCAGCAGCGGGGACAGGGATCAGCCCCAGCATTTT. Translation: CASSGDRDQPQHF. Full variable domain (outside the CDR3, taken from reference TRBV11-2 and TRBJ1-5): EAGVAQSPRYKIIEKRQSVAFWCNPISGHATLYWYQQILGQGPKLLIQFQNNGVVDDSQLPKDRFSAERLKGVDSTLKIQPAKLEDSAVYLCASSGDRDQPQHFGDGTRLSIL.